This TCR beta chain originates from a study of T cell repertoires in cytomegalovirus infection. Study information: Public signatures in TCR beta pointed to CMV infection and matching HLA type.

A word on this clonotype: Its antigen is still unknown.

TCRdb re-analysed the reads in MiXCR, keeping a single row per CDR3 protein. Of approximately 750,000 distinct CDR3 sequences in the sample, 35% to 40% were seen once. Study findings and constraints: Summed public TCR beta family frequency identified CMV carriers bearing the relevant HLA. The ex vivo response showed dominance by HLA-C-restricted CMV-specific TCR beta clonotypes.

The clonotype was recovered from a human donor in good health (CMV status not recorded). Some clones in this sample may be carry-over from other donors' samples. Sequenced input: PBMCs.

Here the CDR3 reads CASSTSRQGAYTEAFF. The CDR3 region has the DNA TGTGCCAGCAGTACAAGCCGACAGGGGGCGTACACTGAAGCTTTCTTT. V gene TRBV27 combines with J gene TRBJ1-1; TRBD1 matches 10 bases. The germline V gene encodes CDR1 MNHEY and CDR2 SMNVEV (reference sequence). The CDR3 sequence is 16 residues long. V shed 5 bases, J shed 3 bases, and the junction held 9 bases outside the gene matches.